These 4 T cell receptor beta chains share one sample of origin, sequenced in a study of vaccination and CD4 T cells after COVID-19. The Oncomine TCR Beta short-read assay was what sequenced the DNA obtained from cultured CD4+ T cells. A single record per CDR3 protein comes from TCRdb applying MiXCR to the PCR reads. The sample contains about 15,000 distinct CDR3 sequences, around 70% of which appear only once. These TCRs' antigens remain unknown. Treatment defined: roughly ten-day PBMC culture with coronavirus spike peptide pools or control peptides (ViraFEST assay). Sequenced material: CD4+ T cells from blood, cultured in vitro. The receptors shown here come from a human donor who had recovered from COVID-19.

The rearrangement uses TRBV7-9 and TRBJ1-4, with D possibly being TRBD1 (5 bases). Germline CDR1 is SEHNR and CDR2 is FQNEAQ (reference sequence). The CDR3 contains 16 residues. The V and J ends lost 2 bases and 4 bases respectively, with 14 bases between them. CDR3 in DNA: TGTGCCAGCAGCTTAAACTTGGGGGGGGGTAATGAAAAACTGTTTTTT. Its translation: CASSLNLGGGNEKLFF.

The V gene is TRBV29-1, the J gene TRBJ1-1, with a tentative D call TRBD1 (5 bases). Germline loops: CDR1 SQVTM, CDR2 ANQGSEA. The length of the CDR3 is 14 residues. V gave up 3 bases and J gave up 1 base, with 12 bases separating them. The CDR3 reads CSVEAWGSNTEAFF. The CDR3 DNA reads TGCAGCGTTGAGGCATGGGGGTCGAACACTGAAGCTTTCTTT.

The chain carries TRBV5-1 and TRBJ1-5; 9 bases agree with TRBD1. The CDR3 extends over 15 amino acids. With V trimmed by 1 base and J by 4 bases, 3 bases remained unmatched. Germline V gene sequence: CDR1 SGHRS, CDR2 YFSETQ. CDR3 sequence reads: CASSLTGGNNQPQHF. The CDR3 DNA follows: TGCGCCAGCAGCTTGACAGGGGGCAATAATCAGCCCCAGCATTTT.

The rearrangement joins TRBV20-1 to TRBJ2-3; 14 positions agree with TRBD2. With 6 bases clipped from V and 11 bases from J, the junction kept 13 bases outside the gene matches. The germline V gene has CDR1 DFQATT and CDR2 SNEGSKA (reference sequence). The CDR3 contains 15 residues. The CDR3 loop is CSATPGTSGSALQYF. CDR3 nucleotide sequence: TGCAGTGCAACCCCAGGGACTAGCGGGAGCGCTTTGCAGTATTTT.